The entry below describes one T cell receptor beta chain. This specimen comes from a study of shared clonotypes between healthy human individuals. Measured with immunoSEQ multiplex PCR; TCRdb has only the in-frame clones, and not every one. The sample carries some 2 million clones, approximately 94% recorded once. V dropped 1 base and J dropped 3; count of bases not matched to a gene: 1. The CDR3 has 17 amino acids. Germline CDR1 and CDR2: SGHTA and FQGNSA. CD45RO-negative, CCR7-selected cells formed the naive CD8 fraction, which excluded terminally differentiated effector memory CD45RA+ cells. The sample comprised naive CD8+ T cells sorted from blood. This TCR was sampled from a man aged 18 to 29 in good health. The V call is TRBV7-2, the J call TRBJ2-1; 15 bases match TRBD2. For the CDR3, the DNA is TGTGCCAGCAGCTTAGGGACTAGCGGGAGGGTCTACAATGAGCAGTTCTTC. It specifies CASSLGTSGRVYNEQFF. Based on the CDR3 plus reference TRBV7-2 and TRBJ2-1, the full variable domain is GAGVSQSPSNKVTEKGKDVELRCDPISGHTALYWYRQSLGQGLEFLIYFQGNSAPDKSGLPSDRFSAERTGGSVSTLTIQRTQQEDSAVYLCASSLGTSGRVYNEQFFGPGTRLTVL.